This TCR beta chain was captured by sequencing in a study of cytomegalovirus exposure and HLA in healthy donors. General study results and limits: In a later analysis, V- and J-gene trimming of beta chains associated with a DCLRE1C missense variant, replicated independently. In an earlier analysis, productive rearrangement rates for most beta V segments clustered near 87% or 30%. The authors later found HLA-associated TCR beta chains more clonally expanded than equally common others. Later work associated 16,951 TCR beta sequences with HLA alleles at 0.05 false discovery rate.

Use of 60 Vbeta and 13 Jbeta primers characterized the PCR. Some clones are missing from TCRdb's copy, which holds only in-frame ones; the method was immunoSEQ multiplex PCR. The sample lists about 120,000 clones; over 60% were seen once. Germline V gene lookup returns CDR1 MGHRA and CDR2 YSYEKL. The CDR3 extends over 14 amino acids. A remark on this clone: The antigen remains unidentified. At one end, the junction sequence differs from germline, possibly due to a read error.

The TCR originated in a woman aged 40 to 49 in good health and CMV-seropositive. This chain uses TRBV4-1 with TRBJ1-2; D is unresolved. The sample consisted of PBMCs. CDR3 loop: CASSQEGRPGRSAF. For the CDR3, the DNA is TGCGCCAGCAGCCAAGAAGGTAGGCCGGGGAGGTCCGCCTTC.